The rows below give T cell receptor beta chains drawn from one sample of a study of blood T cell repertoires in COVID-19. Produced via immunoSEQ multiplex PCR; TCRdb's table is partial and in-frame only. The sample includes 100,000 to 140,000 clones, approximately 89% of them seen just once. The sample consisted of peripheral blood. These receptors all stem from a man between 45 and 60 years old with active or convalescent COVID-19. Both conserved end residues are part of each CDR3. D genes are given only for firm matches. Clone sizes are given selectively: once, few, many, or a class where the clone is expanded.

J gene,D gene,V gene,clone size,CDR3 DNA,CDR3 protein
TRBJ2-7,.,TRBV21-1,.,TGTGCCAGCAGCAAAGCGCCCAGGGGGCCATACGTCGAGCAGTACTTC,CASSKAPRGPYVEQYF
TRBJ2-1,TRBD2,TRBV23-1,.,TGCGCCAGCAGTCTGACTAGCGGGAGCCACAATGAGCAGTTCTTC,CASSLTSGSHNEQFF
TRBJ1-5,TRBD1,TRBV7-2,.,TGTGCCAGCAGCGCCTGGACAGGGAACAATCAGCCCCAGCATTTT,CASSAWTGNNQPQHF
TRBJ2-7,TRBD1,TRBV18,.,TGTGCCAGCTCACCACCCCTGGGACAGGGGTCCGACGAGCAGTACTTC,CASSPPLGQGSDEQYF
TRBJ2-7,TRBD2,TRBV6-2/TRBV6-3,.,TGTGCCAGCAGTTACGGAGCGGGAGCCTGGTACGAGCAGTACTTC,CASSYGAGAWYEQYF
TRBJ2-5,TRBD2,TRBV10-3,.,TGTGCCATCGGCGGGGGAGAGACCCAGTACTTC,CAIGGGETQYF
TRBJ2-1,TRBD2,TRBV15,once,TGTGCCACCAGCGGGGGACTAGTCTACAATGAGCAGTTCTTC,CATSGGLVYNEQFF
TRBJ2-7,TRBD1,TRBV7-2,.,TGTGCCAGCAGCTTAACAGGGGCCTCAGAGGGCGAGCAGTACTTC,CASSLTGASEGEQYF
TRBJ1-3,TRBD1,TRBV7-7,.,TGTGCTAGCAGGCACTCCGGGACAGGGGTCCATTGGGGAAACACCATATATTTT,CASRHSGTGVHWGNTIYF
TRBJ2-3,.,TRBV6-4,few,TGTGCCAGCAGTGCAGCGAGCAGCACAGATACGCAGTATTTT,CASSAASSTDTQYF
TRBJ1-2,TRBD1,TRBV14,.,TGTGCCAGCAGCCTTGACAGGGCACCCTATGGCTACACCTTC,CASSLDRAPYGYTF
TRBJ2-7,.,TRBV20-1,.,TGCCCACAGGGTGAGGCCTACGAGCAGTACTTC,CPQGEAYEQYF
TRBJ1-2,.,TRBV25-1,once,TGTGCCAGCAGTGAATTCCCAGGGAATGGCTACACCTTC,CASSEFPGNGYTF
TRBJ2-3,.,TRBV28,.,TGTGCCAGCAGTTTCCGGGTCGCAGATACGCAGTATTTT,CASSFRVADTQYF
TRBJ2-6,TRBD1,TRBV3-1/TRBV3-2,.,TGTGCCAGCAGCCGCGGGACAGGGCAATCTGGGGCCAACGTCCTGACTTTC,CASSRGTGQSGANVLTF
TRBJ1-2,TRBD1,TRBV7-9,few,TGTGCCAGCAGCTTAACAGGGGACTATGGCTACACCTTC,CASSLTGDYGYTF
TRBJ1-1,.,TRBV11-2,.,TGTGCCAGCAGCATTCAGGGAAGCACTGAAGCTTTCTTT,CASSIQGSTEAFF
TRBJ2-1,.,TRBV29-1,.,TGCAGCGTGGCCGGGACTCCCTCCTACAATGAGCAGTTCTTC,CSVAGTPSYNEQFF
TRBJ2-5,TRBD2,TRBV11-2,.,TGTGCCAGCAGCTTAGTTCCGGGGGGGCAAGAGACCCAGTACTTC,CASSLVPGGQETQYF
TRBJ2-7,.,TRBV10-3,.,TGTGCCATCAGTGAGTACGGGACTCGGGAGCAGTACTTC,CAISEYGTREQYF
TRBJ1-2,TRBD1,TRBV5-1,once,TGCGCCAGCAGCTCACAGACAGGGGTTGGCGGCTACACCTTC,CASSSQTGVGGYTF
TRBJ2-5,.,TRBV11-2,.,TGTGCCAGCAGCCACCTAGGAACTTACGAGACCCAGTACTTC,CASSHLGTYETQYF
TRBJ2-3,TRBD2,TRBV7-8,.,TGTGCCAGCAGCTTACCGCGCGGGAGGGTGGGCACAGATACGCAGTATTTT,CASSLPRGRVGTDTQYF
TRBJ2-7,TRBD2,TRBV30,.,TGTGCCTGGAGTGTAGGAAGTAGCGGGATAGAGCAGTACTTC,CAWSVGSSGIEQYF
TRBJ2-7,TRBD2,TRBV12-3/TRBV12-4,.,TGTGCCAGCAGTTTTAGCGGGGCGGGGGAGCAGTACTTC,CASSFSGAGEQYF
TRBJ1-1,.,TRBV10-3,.,TGTGCCATCAGTTGGGCAGGGGAAGGAACTGAAGCTTTCTTT,CAISWAGEGTEAFF
TRBJ1-6,.,TRBV6-5,.,TGTGCCAGCAGCCTTAATAATTCACCCCTCCACTTT,CASSLNNSPLHF
TRBJ2-1,.,TRBV30,.,TGTGCCTGGAGTGTACATACCTTCTCCTACAATGAGCAGTTCTTC,CAWSVHTFSYNEQFF
TRBJ1-5,TRBD1,TRBV19,.,TGTGCCAGTAGTCGGGACAGCGGCAATCAGCCCCAGCATTTT,CASSRDSGNQPQHF
TRBJ2-7,.,TRBV14,.,TGTGCCAGCCAACAGGATGGATACGAGCAGTACTTC,CASQQDGYEQYF
TRBJ2-7,TRBD1,TRBV12-3/TRBV12-4,.,TGTGCCAGCAGTTTAGCGCAGGTCGGGACAGAATTCTTC,CASSLAQVGTEFF
TRBJ1-5,.,TRBV30,.,TGTGCCTGGAGTGTCAGGGACAATCAGCCCCAGCATTTT,CAWSVRDNQPQHF
TRBJ2-7,TRBD1,TRBV5-1,.,TGCGCCAGCAGCTTACGGGACAGGGACTACGAGCAGTACTTC,CASSLRDRDYEQYF
TRBJ1-4,TRBD1,TRBV2,.,TGTGCCAGTCGGACAGGCCTTGCAACTAATGAAAAACTGTTTTTT,CASRTGLATNEKLFF
TRBJ1-4,TRBD1,TRBV9,.,TGTGCCAGCAGCGGGACAGGGCGGCTTGAAAAACTGTTTTTT,CASSGTGRLEKLFF
TRBJ2-2,.,TRBV29-1,few,TGCAGCGTTGCGCTGACACCGAACACCGGGGAGCTGTTTTTT,CSVALTPNTGELFF
TRBJ1-2,.,TRBV7-8,.,TGTGCCAGCAGCCGACAGGCCGACGTCGGCTACACCTTC,CASSRQADVGYTF
TRBJ2-5,TRBD1,TRBV25-1,.,TGTGCCAGCAGTAGACAGGGGGCGAGAGAGACCCAGTACTTC,CASSRQGARETQYF
TRBJ2-5,.,TRBV24-1,.,TGTGCCACCGCTGTTCACAGGGGAGGTCGAGAGACCCAGTACTTC,CATAVHRGGRETQYF
TRBJ1-6,.,TRBV30,few,TGTGCCTGGAGTAAACTGGAGGCGGAGAATTCACCCCTCCACTTT,CAWSKLEAENSPLHF
TRBJ1-1,.,TRBV28,.,TGTGCCAGCAGTTTACCGTATAGCCCTGAAGCTTTCTTT,CASSLPYSPEAFF
TRBJ2-2,TRBD2,TRBV7-2,.,TGTGCCAGCAGCTTATCCAGCGGGAGCTCGGCCGGGGAGCTGTTTTTT,CASSLSSGSSAGELFF
TRBJ2-5,.,TRBV6-5,.,TGTGCCAGCAGCATAACAATTCAAGAGACCCAGTACTTC,CASSITIQETQYF
TRBJ1-1,.,TRBV14,.,TGTGCCAGCAGCCAAGATCTTAGCGGGTACACTGAAGCTTTCTTT,CASSQDLSGYTEAFF
TRBJ2-1,.,TRBV5-6,.,TGTGCCAGCAGCTTGGCAACCCCGAGGGAAGAGAAGCAGTTCTTC,CASSLATPREEKQFF
TRBJ2-5,.,TRBV9,.,TGTGCCAGCAGCGCTCTTAGCCAGGGAGAGACCCAGTACTTC,CASSALSQGETQYF